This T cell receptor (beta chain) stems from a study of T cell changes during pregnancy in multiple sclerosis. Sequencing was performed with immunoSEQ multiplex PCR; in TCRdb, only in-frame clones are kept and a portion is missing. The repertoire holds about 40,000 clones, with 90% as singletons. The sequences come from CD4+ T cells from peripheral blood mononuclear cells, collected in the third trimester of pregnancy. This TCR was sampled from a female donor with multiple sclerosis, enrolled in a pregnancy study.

This CDR3 is CASSYIGKASEAFF. In DNA, the CDR3 is TGTGCCAGCAGTTACATCGGGAAAGCCTCTGAAGCTTTCTTT. J is TRBJ1-1 and V is TRBV6-6; D remains unclear. The V end was cut by 2 bases, the J end by 6 bases, with 13 bases between. The CDR3 spans 14 residues. Germline V gene data show CDR1 as MNHNY and CDR2 as SVGAGI (reference sequence).